Here is one T cell receptor beta chain with its context. No antigen is known for it. The record originates from a study of CXCR3-negative and CXCR3-positive naive CD8 T cells. Points from the study as a whole: High diversity, comparable across both naive subsets, contrasted with much lower diversity in memory CD8+ cells. For the naive subsets, surface CD5 was similar, and TCR strength was inferred from TRB CDR3 properties.

TRB cDNA was prepared as libraries by UMI-labeled 5' RACE. TCRdb processed the 5' RACE reads again and assigns one entry to each CDR3 protein, with no DNA. The specimen's table records 100,000 to 150,000 distinct CDR3 sequences. The CDR3 runs 14 residues. Germline CDR1 reads SGHTA; CDR2 reads FQGNSA. The V and J genes are TRBV7-2 and TRBJ1-1; the TCRdb call, TRBD1, lacks DNA for checking. The sample consisted of naive CXCR3- CD8+ T cells from blood. The subset: CD45RO-CCR7+CD27+CD95- naive CD8+ T cells lacking CXCR3 (TNR3-). This receptor was identified in a human donor in good health. Some clones in this sample may be carry-over from other donors' samples. This chain's CDR3 is CASSPWGSNTEAFF.